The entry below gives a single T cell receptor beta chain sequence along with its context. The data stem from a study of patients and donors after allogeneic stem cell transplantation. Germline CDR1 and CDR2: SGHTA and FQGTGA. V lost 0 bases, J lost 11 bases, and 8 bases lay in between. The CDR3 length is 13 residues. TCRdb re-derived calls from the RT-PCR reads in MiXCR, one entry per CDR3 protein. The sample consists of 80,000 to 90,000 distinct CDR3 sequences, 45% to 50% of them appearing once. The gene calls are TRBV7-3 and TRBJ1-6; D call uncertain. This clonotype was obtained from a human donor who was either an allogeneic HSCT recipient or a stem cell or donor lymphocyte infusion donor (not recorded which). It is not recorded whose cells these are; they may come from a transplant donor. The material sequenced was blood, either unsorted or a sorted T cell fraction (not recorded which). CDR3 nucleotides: TGTGCCAGCAGCTTAACGAAGACCGCACCCCTCCACTTT. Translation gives CASSLTKTAPLHF.